A selection of T cell receptor beta chains follows, all from one sample in a study of blood T cell repertoires in COVID-19. The data were produced by immunoSEQ multiplex PCR, yet TCRdb's version contains in-frame clones alone and is incomplete. The sample includes about 300,000 clones, about nine tenths of them seen just once. Sequenced sample: PBMCs or T cells enriched from blood (not recorded which). These receptor sequences come from a woman aged 25 to 39 who had recovered from COVID-19. The CDR3 runs from the conserved cysteine through the conserved F or W. The D gene is left open where the match is weak. Clone sizes are given selectively: once, few, many, or a class where the clone is expanded.

D: .
V: TRBV5-1
size: .
CDR3: CASSSGSTWEQYF

D: TRBD2
V: TRBV9
size: .
CDR3: CASSASGRAAWETQYF

D: .
V: TRBV6-2/TRBV6-3
size: .
CDR3: CASSYGGARTDTQYF

D: .
V: TRBV27
size: .
CDR3: CASSLSTGNAQPQHF

D: .
V: TRBV5-4
size: few
CDR3: CASSFNPLRDLGYTF

D: .
V: TRBV19
size: .
CDR3: CASSRRGIYTEAFF

D: .
V: TRBV9
size: .
CDR3: CASTIGGDNSPLHF

D: .
V: TRBV6-5
size: .
CDR3: CASSYSRQQETQYF

D: TRBD2
V: TRBV28
size: .
CDR3: CASSPLHSGSSDTQYF

D: .
V: TRBV27
size: .
CDR3: CASSFRGSSYNSPLHF

D: .
V: TRBV6-4
size: .
CDR3: CASSVEENSYNEQFF

D: .
V: TRBV30
size: .
CDR3: CACSRGLGTEAFF

D: TRBD1
V: TRBV18
size: once
CDR3: CASSASGTGTGDEKLFF

D: TRBD1
V: TRBV27
size: .
CDR3: CASSYDRVNEKLFF

D: TRBD1
V: TRBV7-2
size: .
CDR3: CASSFIGFGTGSFNSPLHF

D: TRBD2
V: TRBV7-3
size: .
CDR3: CASSSLAGGPHNEQFF

D: TRBD2
V: TRBV4-3
size: .
CDR3: CASSPLAGALKTGELFF

D: .
V: TRBV5-8
size: .
CDR3: CASSPILTDNEKLFF

D: .
V: TRBV6-5
size: .
CDR3: CASSRRTKDTQYF

D: TRBD2
V: TRBV7-2
size: .
CDR3: CASSFGGRGPSQETQYF

D: .
V: TRBV14
size: .
CDR3: CASSQDHRGIYTEAFF

D: TRBD1
V: TRBV5-6
size: .
CDR3: CASTPGQVAYEQYF

D: TRBD2
V: TRBV2
size: .
CDR3: CASSESGRAGGELFF

D: .
V: TRBV3-1/TRBV3-2
size: .
CDR3: CASSQWTHAGYYGYTF

D: TRBD1
V: TRBV28
size: .
CDR3: CASSLGQGRNQPQHF

D: TRBD1
V: TRBV19
size: once
CDR3: CASSPQGTGADYGYTF

D: .
V: TRBV5-6
size: .
CDR3: CATYTGNNEQFF

D: TRBD2
V: TRBV29-1
size: .
CDR3: CSALGGVTDTQYF

D: .
V: TRBV9
size: .
CDR3: CASSDRTEGGYTF

D: .
V: TRBV5-4
size: once
CDR3: CASSLTPGGTEAFF

D: .
V: TRBV7-9
size: .
CDR3: CASSDANSAEETQYF

D: TRBD2
V: TRBV28
size: .
CDR3: CASSLAGGSGELFF

D: .
V: TRBV27
size: .
CDR3: CASTQGAYNEQFF

D: TRBD2
V: TRBV4-3
size: .
CDR3: CASSLWTSGRMYEQYF

D: .
V: TRBV30
size: .
CDR3: CAWSFRRGTEAFF

D: .
V: TRBV6-5
size: .
CDR3: CASSWTPKGDTQYF

D: .
V: TRBV6-5
size: .
CDR3: CASSSMTSYNSPLHF

D: TRBD2
V: TRBV28
size: .
CDR3: CASGTSYTGELFF

D: TRBD1
V: TRBV7-9
size: .
CDR3: CASRRMTGNEKLFF

D: TRBD1
V: TRBV28
size: .
CDR3: CASRRQGAVGGYTF

D: .
V: TRBV6-2/TRBV6-3
size: .
CDR3: CASSYRSGPTDTQYF

D: .
V: TRBV12-2
size: .
CDR3: CASRTRVFCGKGRGQYF

D: .
V: TRBV27
size: .
CDR3: CASSTGDTDTQYF